This T cell receptor (beta chain) was observed in a study of shared clonotypes between healthy human individuals. Source study methods: ImmunoSEQ only sent back junction sequences with no quality scores, so filtering was done differently. Using immunoSEQ multiplex PCR, the repertoire was profiled, and TCRdb retains in-frame clones only, with some absent. D and trimming come from the DNA, and the V and J calls and clone size come from that table. The top ten hold about 1.5% of the sample, which has over a million clones, approximately 72% seen once. V dropped 0 bases and J dropped 5 bases, with 5 bases sitting between them. CDR3 length: 13 residues. The germline V gene has CDR1 SGHDN and CDR2 FVKESK.

The genes are TRBV14 and TRBJ1-3; D not resolved. Sample: memory CD4+ T cells sorted from blood. The subset: CD45RA-negative fraction. The sequence derives from a young man in good health. The CDR3 protein is CASSQDLRNTIYF. Here the CDR3 DNA reads TGTGCCAGCAGCCAAGATCTGAGAAACACCATATATTTT.